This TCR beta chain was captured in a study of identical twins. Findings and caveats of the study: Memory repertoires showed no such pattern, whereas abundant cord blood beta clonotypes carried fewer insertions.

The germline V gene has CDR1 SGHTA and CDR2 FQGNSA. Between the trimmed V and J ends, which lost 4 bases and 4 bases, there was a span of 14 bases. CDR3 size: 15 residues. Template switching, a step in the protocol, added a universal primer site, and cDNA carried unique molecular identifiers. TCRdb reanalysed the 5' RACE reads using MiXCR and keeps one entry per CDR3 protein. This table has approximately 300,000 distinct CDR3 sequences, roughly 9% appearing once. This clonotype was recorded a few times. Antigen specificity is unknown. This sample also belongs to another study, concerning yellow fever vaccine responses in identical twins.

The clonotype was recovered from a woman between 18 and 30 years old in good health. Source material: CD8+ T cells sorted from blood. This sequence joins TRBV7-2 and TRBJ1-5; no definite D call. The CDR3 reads CASSSGFGENQPQHF. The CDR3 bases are TGTGCCAGCAGCTCGGGTTTCGGGGAGAATCAGCCCCAGCATTTT. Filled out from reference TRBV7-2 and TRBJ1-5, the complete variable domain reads GAGVSQSPSNKVTEKGKDVELRCDPISGHTALYWYRQSLGQGLEFLIYFQGNSAPDKSGLPSDRFSAERTGGSVSTLTIQRTQQEDSAVYLCASSSGFGENQPQHFGDGTRLSIL.